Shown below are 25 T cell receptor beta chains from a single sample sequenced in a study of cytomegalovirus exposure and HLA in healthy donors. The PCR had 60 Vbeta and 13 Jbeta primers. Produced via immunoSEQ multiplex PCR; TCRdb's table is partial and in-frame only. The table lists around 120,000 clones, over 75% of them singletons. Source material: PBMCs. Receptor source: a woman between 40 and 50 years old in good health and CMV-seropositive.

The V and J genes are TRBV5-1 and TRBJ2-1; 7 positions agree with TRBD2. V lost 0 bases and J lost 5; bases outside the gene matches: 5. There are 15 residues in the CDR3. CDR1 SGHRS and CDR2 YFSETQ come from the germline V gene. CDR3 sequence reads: CASSLGGSANNEQFF. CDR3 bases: TGCGCCAGCAGCTTGGGCGGGAGTGCGAACAATGAGCAGTTCTTC.

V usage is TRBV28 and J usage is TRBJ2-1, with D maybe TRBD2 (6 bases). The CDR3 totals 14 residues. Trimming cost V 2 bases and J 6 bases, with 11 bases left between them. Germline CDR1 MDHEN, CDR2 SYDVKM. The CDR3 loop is CASSLGDFFNEQFF. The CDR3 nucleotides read TGTGCCAGCAGTTTAGGGGACTTTTTCAATGAGCAGTTCTTC.

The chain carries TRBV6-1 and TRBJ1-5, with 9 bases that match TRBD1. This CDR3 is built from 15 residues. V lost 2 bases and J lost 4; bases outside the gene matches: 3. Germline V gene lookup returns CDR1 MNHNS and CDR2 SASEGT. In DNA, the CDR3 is TGTGCCAGCAGTGAAAACAGGGGGCAAAATCAGCCCCAGCATTTT. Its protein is CASSENRGQNQPQHF.

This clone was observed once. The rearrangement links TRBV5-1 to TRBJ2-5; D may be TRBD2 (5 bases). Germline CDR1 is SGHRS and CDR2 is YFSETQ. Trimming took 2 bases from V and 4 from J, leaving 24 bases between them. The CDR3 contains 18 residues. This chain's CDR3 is CASSLNGLGPHLGETQYF. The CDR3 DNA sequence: TGCGCCAGCAGCTTAAACGGACTCGGCCCTCACTTAGGAGAGACCCAGTACTTC.

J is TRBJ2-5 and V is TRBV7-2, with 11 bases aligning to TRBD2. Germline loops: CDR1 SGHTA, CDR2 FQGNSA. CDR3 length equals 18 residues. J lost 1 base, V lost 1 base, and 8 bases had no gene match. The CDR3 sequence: CASSLEYGGLAGQETQYF. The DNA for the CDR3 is TGTGCCAGCAGCTTAGAATATGGCGGACTAGCGGGCCAAGAGACCCAGTACTTC.

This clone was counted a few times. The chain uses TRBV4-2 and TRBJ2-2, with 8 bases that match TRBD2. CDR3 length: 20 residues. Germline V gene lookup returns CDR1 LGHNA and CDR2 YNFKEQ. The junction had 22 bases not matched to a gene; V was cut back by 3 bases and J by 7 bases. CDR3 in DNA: TGTGCCAGCAGCCAGGGGCCGTTGACTAGCGTGATATGGACGGGCGGGGAGCTGTTTTTT. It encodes CASSQGPLTSVIWTGGELFF.

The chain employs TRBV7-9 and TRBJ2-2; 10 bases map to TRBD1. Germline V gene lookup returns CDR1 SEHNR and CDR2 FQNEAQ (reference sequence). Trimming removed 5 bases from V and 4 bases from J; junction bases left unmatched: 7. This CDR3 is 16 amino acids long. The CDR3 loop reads CASSLRTGGVTGELFF. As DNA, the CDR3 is TGTGCCAGCAGCCTGCGGACAGGGGGAGTCACCGGGGAGCTGTTTTTT.

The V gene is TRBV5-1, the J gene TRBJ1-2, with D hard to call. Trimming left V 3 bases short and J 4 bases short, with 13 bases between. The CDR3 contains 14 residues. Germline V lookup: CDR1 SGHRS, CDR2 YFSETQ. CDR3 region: CASSWEGKSYGYTF. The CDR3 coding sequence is TGCGCCAGCAGCTGGGAGGGAAAAAGCTATGGCTACACCTTC. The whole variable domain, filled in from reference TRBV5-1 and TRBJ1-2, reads KAGVTQTPRYLIKTRGQQVTLSCSPISGHRSVSWYQQTPGQGLQFLFEYFSETQRNKGNFPGRFSGRQFSNSRSEMNVSTLELGDSALYLCASSWEGKSYGYTFGSGTRLTVV.

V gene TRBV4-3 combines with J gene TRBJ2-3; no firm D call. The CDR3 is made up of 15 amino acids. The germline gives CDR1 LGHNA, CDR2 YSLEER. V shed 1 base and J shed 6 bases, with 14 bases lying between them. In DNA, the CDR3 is TGCGCCAGCAGCCAAGGGAGAAGGTCTGGGGATACGCAGTATTTT. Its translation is CASSQGRRSGDTQYF.

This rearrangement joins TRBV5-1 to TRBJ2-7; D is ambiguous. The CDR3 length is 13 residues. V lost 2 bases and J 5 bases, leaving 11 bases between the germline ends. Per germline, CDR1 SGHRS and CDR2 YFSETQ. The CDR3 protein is CASSLSGADEQYF. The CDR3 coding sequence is TGCGCCAGCAGCTTATCGGGTGCAGACGAGCAGTACTTC.

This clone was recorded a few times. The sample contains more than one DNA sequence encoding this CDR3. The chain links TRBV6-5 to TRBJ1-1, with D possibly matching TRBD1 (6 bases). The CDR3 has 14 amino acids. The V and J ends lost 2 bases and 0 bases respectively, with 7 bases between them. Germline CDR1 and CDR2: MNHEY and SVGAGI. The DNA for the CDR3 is TGTGCCAGCAGTTACAGGGGGATGAACACTGAAGCTTTCTTT. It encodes CASSYRGMNTEAFF.

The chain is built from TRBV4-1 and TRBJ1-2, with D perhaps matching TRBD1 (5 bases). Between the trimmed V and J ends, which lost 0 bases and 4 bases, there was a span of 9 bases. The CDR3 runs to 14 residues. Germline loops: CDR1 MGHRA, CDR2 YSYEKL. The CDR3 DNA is TGCGCCAGCAGCCAAGAAAGGGGAACCTATGGCTACACCTTC. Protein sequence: CASSQERGTYGYTF.

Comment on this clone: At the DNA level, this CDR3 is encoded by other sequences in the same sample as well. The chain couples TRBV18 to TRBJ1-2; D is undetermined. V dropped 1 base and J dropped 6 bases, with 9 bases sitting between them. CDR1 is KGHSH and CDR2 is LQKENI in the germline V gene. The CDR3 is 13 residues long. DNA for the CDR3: TGTGCCAGCTCACCACGGGAGGAGGATGGCTACACCTTC. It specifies CASSPREEDGYTF.

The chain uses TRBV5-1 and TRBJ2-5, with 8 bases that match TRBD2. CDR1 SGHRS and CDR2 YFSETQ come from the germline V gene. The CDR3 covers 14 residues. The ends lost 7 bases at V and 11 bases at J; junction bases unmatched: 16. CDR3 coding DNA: TGCGCCAGCGGCCTCAGCGGGGGACGTACTGAGCAGTACTTC. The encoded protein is CASGLSGGRTEQYF.

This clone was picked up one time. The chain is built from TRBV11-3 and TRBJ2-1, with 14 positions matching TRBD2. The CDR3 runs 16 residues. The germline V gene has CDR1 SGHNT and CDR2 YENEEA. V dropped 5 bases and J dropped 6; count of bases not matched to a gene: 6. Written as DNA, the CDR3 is TGTGCCAGCAGCACCGGGACTAGCGGGAGTACCAATGAGCAGTTCTTC. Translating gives CASSTGTSGSTNEQFF.

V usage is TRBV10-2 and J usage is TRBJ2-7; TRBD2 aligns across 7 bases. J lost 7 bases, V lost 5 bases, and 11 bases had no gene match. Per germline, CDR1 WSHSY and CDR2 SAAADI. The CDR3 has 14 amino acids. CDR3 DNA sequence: TGCGCCAGCAGTTTCAGCGGGGATCGGGGTGAGCAGTACTTC. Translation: CASSFSGDRGEQYF.

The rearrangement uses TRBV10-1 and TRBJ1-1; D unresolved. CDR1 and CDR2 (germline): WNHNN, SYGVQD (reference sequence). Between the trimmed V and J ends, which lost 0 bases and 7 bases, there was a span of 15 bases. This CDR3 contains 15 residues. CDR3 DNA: TGCGCCAGCAGTGAGTCACACCAGTCCAGCGGTGAAGCTTTCTTT. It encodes CASSESHQSSGEAFF.

CDR3 region: CASSREGRWPYEQYF. The CDR3 DNA reads TGTGCCAGCAGCCGTGAGGGCAGGTGGCCCTACGAGCAGTACTTC. The chain uses TRBV5-6 and TRBJ2-7; TRBD2 is a possible D gene (5 bases). This CDR3 comprises 15 residues. V shed 4 bases and J shed 2 bases, with 16 bases lying between them. Germline V gene sequence: CDR1 SGHDT, CDR2 YYEEEE.

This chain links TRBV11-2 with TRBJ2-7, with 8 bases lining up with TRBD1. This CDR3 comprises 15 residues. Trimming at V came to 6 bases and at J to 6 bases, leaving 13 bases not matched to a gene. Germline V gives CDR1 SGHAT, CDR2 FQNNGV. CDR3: CASRPRDRRLSEQYF. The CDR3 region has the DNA TGTGCCAGCAGACCCCGGGACAGGAGGCTTAGCGAGCAGTACTTC.

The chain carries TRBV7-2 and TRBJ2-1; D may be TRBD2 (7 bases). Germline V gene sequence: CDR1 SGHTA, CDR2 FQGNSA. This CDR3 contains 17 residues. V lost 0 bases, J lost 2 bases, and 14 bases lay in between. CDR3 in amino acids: CASSLAGGAVTYNEQFF. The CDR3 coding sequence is TGTGCCAGCAGCTTAGCGGGGGGGGCCGTCACCTACAATGAGCAGTTCTTC.

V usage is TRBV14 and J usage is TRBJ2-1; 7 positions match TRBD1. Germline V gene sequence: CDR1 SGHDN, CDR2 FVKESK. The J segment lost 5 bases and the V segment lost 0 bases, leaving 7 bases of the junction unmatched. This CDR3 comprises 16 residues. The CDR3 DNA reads TGTGCCAGCAGCCAAGAGAGAGGGACAGTTGACAATGAGCAGTTCTTC. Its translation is CASSQERGTVDNEQFF.

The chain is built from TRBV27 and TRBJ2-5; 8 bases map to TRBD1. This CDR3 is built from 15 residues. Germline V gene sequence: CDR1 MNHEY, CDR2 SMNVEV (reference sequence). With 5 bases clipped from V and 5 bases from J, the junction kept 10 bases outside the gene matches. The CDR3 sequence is CASSATPTGAETQYF. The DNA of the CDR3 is TGTGCCAGCAGTGCTACCCCGACAGGGGCGGAGACCCAGTACTTC.

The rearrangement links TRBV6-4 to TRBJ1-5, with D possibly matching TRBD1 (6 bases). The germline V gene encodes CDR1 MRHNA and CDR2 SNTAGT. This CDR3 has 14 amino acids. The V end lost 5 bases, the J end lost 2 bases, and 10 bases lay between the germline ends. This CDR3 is CASSSRGGNQPQHF. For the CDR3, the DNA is TGTGCCAGCAGTTCCAGGGGTGGCAATCAGCCCCAGCATTTT.

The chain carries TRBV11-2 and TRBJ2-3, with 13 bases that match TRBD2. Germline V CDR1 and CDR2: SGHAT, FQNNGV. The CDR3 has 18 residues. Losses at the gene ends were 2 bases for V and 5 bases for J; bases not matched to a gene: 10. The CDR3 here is CASSLRPWTSGRGDTQYF. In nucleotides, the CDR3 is TGTGCCAGCAGCTTAAGACCCTGGACTAGCGGGAGAGGAGATACGCAGTATTTT.

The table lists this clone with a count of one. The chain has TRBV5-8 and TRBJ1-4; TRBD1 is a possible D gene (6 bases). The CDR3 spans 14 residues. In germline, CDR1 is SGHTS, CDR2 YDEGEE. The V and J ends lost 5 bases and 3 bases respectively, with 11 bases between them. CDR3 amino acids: CASRTGPPNEKLFF. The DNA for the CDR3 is TGTGCCAGCAGAACAGGGCCACCTAATGAAAAACTGTTTTTT.